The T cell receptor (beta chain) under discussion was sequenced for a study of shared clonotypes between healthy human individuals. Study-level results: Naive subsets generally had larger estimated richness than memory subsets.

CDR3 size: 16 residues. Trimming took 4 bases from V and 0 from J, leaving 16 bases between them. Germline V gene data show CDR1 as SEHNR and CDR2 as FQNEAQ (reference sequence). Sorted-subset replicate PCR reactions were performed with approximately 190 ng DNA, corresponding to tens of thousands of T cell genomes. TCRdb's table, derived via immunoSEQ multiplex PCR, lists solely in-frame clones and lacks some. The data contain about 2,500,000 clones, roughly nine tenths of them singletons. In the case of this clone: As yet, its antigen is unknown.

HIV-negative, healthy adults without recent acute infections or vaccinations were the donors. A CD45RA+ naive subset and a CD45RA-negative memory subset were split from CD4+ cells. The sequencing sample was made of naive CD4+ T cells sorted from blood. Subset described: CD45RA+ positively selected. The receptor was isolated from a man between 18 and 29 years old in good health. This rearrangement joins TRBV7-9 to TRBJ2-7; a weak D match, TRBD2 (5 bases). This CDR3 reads CASSSGFGVISYEQYF. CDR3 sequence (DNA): TGTGCCAGCAGCTCGGGGTTTGGGGTCATCTCCTACGAGCAGTACTTC.